This TCR beta chain was captured in a study of a mutant IDH1 vaccine in newly diagnosed glioma. On the study more broadly: Vaccines were first given 4-6 weeks after radiotherapy alone, or with temozolomide cycles. Week 47 marked visit V13, whereas week 35 marked visit V12.

Produced via immunoSEQ multiplex PCR; TCRdb's table is partial and in-frame only. The table has 24,000 or so clones, about four fifths seen once; the top ten hold approximately 2.8%. Details on this clone: Its antigen is still unknown.

Regarding time point: week 47, end of study. The content of each vaccine dose was 300 ug of mutant IDH1 20-mer peptide, and topical imiquimod accompanied it. Patients had eight vaccinations, in weeks 1, 3, 5, 7, 11, 15, 19 and 23. Findings of the study overall: Whatever changes occurred in top peripheral T cell clonotypes seemed unrelated to pseudoprogression.

V lost 5 bases and J lost 2, with 14 bases in between. Germline CDR1 reads SGHTA; CDR2 reads FQGNSA. The CDR3 runs 15 residues. The specimen comprised PBMCs, sampled from a glioma patient whose treatment included an IDH1 peptide vaccine. This receptor was taken from a man aged 40-55 years with glioma. This chain joins TRBV7-2 and TRBJ2-3, with D tentatively TRBD1 (5 bases). The CDR3 is CASSLTGVYTDTQYF. The CDR3 region has the DNA TGTGCCAGCAGCCTTACAGGAGTATACACAGATACGCAGTATTTT.